This T cell receptor (beta chain) was recovered during a study of cytomegalovirus exposure and HLA in healthy donors. About the research overall: Out of 150 million to 200 million T cells, an earlier analysis found 117 million unique TCR beta sequences in total.

About this clone: As yet, its antigen is unknown.

A multiplex PCR was run with 60 Vbeta primers and 13 Jbeta primers. Libraries were prepared by immunoSEQ multiplex PCR; TCRdb keeps only in-frame clonotypes and omits some of them. The sample has approximately 180,000 clones; approximately 78% are singletons. General study findings and limits: With later analysis, a missense DCLRE1C variant became linked to TCR beta V- and J-gene trimming. The HLA-A and HLA-B alleles of most subjects were reportedly predicted accurately from TCR beta sequences.

The CDR3 contains 14 residues. Trimming at V came to 2 bases and at J to 3 bases, leaving 2 bases not matched to a gene. The germline gives CDR1 SGHNT, CDR2 YENEEA. The chain employs TRBV11-3 and TRBJ2-3; 7 bases line up with TRBD2. The receptor's source is a human donor in good health. The specimen sequenced was PBMCs. The CDR3 reads CASSLREGTDTQYF. For the CDR3, the DNA is TGTGCCAGCAGCTTAAGGGAGGGGACAGATACGCAGTATTTT.